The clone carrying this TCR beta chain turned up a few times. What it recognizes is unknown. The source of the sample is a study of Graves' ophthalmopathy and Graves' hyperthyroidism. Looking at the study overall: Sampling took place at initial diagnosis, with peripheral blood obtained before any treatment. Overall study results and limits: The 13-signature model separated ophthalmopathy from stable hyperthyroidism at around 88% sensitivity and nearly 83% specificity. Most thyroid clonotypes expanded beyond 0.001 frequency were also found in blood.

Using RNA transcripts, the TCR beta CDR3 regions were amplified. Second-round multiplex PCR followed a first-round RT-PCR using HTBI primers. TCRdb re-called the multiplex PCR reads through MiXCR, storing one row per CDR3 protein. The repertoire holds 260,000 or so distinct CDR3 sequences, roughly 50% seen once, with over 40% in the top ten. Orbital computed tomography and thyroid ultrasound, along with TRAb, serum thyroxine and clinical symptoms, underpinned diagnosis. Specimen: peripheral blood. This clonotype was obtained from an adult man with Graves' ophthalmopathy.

CDR3 sequence reads: CASSMSNSAREQYF. As DNA, the CDR3 is TGCGCCAGCAGCATGAGTAACTCCGCCCGCGAGCAGTACTTC. The J gene is TRBJ2-7, the V gene TRBV5-1; unclear D gene. V was trimmed by 4 bases and J by 6 bases, leaving 17 bases between them. This CDR3 is 14 amino acids long. Germline loops: CDR1 SGHRS, CDR2 YFSETQ.